This T cell receptor (beta chain) emerged from a study of blood T cells in healthy people across ages. Each sample provided at least 6 micrograms of extracted total RNA. Germline trimming cut 7 bases from V and 7 bases from J; bases unmatched to any gene: 6. Per germline, CDR1 WSHSY and CDR2 SAAADI. CDR3 size: 13 residues. Study findings and constraints: Nothing was known about donor CMV status, and this possibly confounded expanded clonotype changes.

Alongside a J-beta primer mix, a sample-barcoded 5' primer served in a second PCR lasting 7 to 11 cycles. In TCRdb, the 5' RACE reads were re-called with MiXCR into one record per CDR3 protein. The sample lists over 1,300,000 distinct CDR3 sequences, 45% to 70% occurring once. This clonotype appeared a few times. What it binds is not known. The receptor was derived from a man aged 18 to 35 in good health. The sequenced sample consisted of blood. V and J are TRBV10-2 and TRBJ1-4, with 7 nucleotides matching TRBD1. The chain's CDR3 is CASTTGEVEKLFF. The CDR3 nucleotides read TGCGCCAGCACAACAGGGGAGGTTGAAAAACTGTTTTTT.